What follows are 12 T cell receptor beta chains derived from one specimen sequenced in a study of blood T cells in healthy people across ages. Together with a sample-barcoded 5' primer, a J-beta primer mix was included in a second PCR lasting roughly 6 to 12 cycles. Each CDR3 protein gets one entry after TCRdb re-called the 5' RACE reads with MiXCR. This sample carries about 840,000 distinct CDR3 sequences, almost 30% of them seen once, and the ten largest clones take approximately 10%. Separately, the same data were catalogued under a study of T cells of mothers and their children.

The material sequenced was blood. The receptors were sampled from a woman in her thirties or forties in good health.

As DNA, the CDR3 is TGTGCCAGCAGTGACCAAGGCGGGGGCGGACACGAGCAGTACTTC. Its protein product is CASSDQGGGGHEQYF. This chain joins TRBV2 and TRBJ2-7; D might be TRBD2 (7 bases). CDR3 size: 15 residues. The V gene's germline CDR1 is SNHLY and CDR2 FYNNEI. Deletions cut 3 bases from V and 5 bases from J, with 17 bases between.

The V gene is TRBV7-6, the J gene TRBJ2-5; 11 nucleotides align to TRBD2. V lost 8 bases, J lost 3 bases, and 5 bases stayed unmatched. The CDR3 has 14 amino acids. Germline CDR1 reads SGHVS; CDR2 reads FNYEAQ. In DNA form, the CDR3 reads TGTGCCAGCGGCTCACTAGCGGGGGAAGAGACCCAGTACTTC. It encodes CASGSLAGEETQYF.

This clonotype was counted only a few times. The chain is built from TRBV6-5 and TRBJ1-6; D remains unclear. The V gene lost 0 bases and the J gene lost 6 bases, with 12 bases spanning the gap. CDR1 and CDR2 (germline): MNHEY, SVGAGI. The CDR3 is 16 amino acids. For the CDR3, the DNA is TGTGCCAGCAGTTACTCGCCGGGTAGAGCTAATTCACCCCTCCACTTT. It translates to CASSYSPGRANSPLHF.

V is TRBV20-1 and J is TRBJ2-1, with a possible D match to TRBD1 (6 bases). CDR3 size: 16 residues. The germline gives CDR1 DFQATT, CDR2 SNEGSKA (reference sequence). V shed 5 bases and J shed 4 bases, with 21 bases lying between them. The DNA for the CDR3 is TGCAGTGCTGAAGGGCCACAGGGTCGCGGGTACAATGAGCAGTTCTTC. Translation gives CSAEGPQGRGYNEQFF.

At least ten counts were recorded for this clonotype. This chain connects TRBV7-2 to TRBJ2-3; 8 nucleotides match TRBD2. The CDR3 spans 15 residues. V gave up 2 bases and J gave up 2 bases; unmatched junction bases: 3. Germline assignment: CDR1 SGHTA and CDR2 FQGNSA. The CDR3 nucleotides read TGTGCCAGCAGCTTAACGGGGGGGCCCACAGATACGCAGTATTTT. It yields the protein CASSLTGGPTDTQYF. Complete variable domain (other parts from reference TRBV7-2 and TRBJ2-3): GAGVSQSPSNKVTEKGKDVELRCDPISGHTALYWYRQSLGQGLEFLIYFQGNSAPDKSGLPSDRFSAERTGGSVSTLTIQRTQQEDSAVYLCASSLTGGPTDTQYFGPGTRLTVL.

This CDR3 is CATSQTGRRSPLHF. CDR3 coding DNA: TGTGCCACCAGTCAGACAGGGAGACGATCACCCCTCCACTTT. The chain employs TRBV15 and TRBJ1-6; 7 positions match TRBD1. The V segment lost 6 bases and the J segment 10 bases; nucleotides outside the gene matches: 9. This CDR3 contains 14 residues. CDR1 LNHNV and CDR2 YYDKDF come from the germline V gene (reference sequence).

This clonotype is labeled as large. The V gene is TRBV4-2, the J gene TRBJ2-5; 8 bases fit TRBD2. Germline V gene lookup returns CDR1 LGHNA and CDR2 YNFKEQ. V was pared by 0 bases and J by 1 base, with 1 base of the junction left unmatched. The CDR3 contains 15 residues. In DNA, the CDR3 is TGTGCCAGCAGCCAAGATCGGGGGGGCCAAGAGACCCAGTACTTC. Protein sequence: CASSQDRGGQETQYF.

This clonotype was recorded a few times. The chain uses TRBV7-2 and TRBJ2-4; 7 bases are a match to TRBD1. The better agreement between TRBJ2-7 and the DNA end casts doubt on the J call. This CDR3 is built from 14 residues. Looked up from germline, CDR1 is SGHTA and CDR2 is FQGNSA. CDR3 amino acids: CASSLTGQIYEQYF. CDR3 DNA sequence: TGTGCCAGCAGCTTAACGGGACAGATCTACGAGCAGTACTTC.

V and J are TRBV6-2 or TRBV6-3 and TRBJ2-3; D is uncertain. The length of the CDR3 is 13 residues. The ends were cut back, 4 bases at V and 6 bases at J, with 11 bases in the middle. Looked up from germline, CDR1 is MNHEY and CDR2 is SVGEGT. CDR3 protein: CASSSPLRDTQYF. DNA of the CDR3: TGTGCCAGCAGTTCCCCACTTCGGGATACGCAGTATTTT.

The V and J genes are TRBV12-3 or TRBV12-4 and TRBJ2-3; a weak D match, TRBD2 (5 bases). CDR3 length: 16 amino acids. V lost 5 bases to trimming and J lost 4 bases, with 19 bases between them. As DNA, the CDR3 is TGTGCCAGCAGTGCCGTGGTCGGGGTGTGGTCAGATACGCAGTATTTT. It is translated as CASSAVVGVWSDTQYF.

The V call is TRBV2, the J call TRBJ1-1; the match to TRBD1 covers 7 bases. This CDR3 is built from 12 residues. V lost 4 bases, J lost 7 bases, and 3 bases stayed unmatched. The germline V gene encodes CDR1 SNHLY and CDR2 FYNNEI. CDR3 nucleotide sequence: TGTGCCAGCAGTGGAGGGGACAGTGAAGCTTTCTTT. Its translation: CASSGGDSEAFF.

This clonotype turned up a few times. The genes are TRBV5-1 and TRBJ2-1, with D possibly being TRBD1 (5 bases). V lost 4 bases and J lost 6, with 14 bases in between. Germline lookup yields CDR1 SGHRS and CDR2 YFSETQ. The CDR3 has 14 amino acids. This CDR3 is CASSHLGAGNEQFF. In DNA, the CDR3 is TGCGCCAGCAGCCACCTAGGGGCAGGCAATGAGCAGTTCTTC.